This T cell receptor beta chain was documented in a study of response to subunit inactivated influenza vaccine. CDR1 and CDR2 from the germline V gene are MGHDK and SYGVNS. The CDR3 has 16 residues. Trimming removed 2 bases from V and 6 bases from J, with 19 bases in between. One entry per CDR3 protein, called by TCRdb with MiXCR from the RT-PCR reads. The sample has roughly 550,000 distinct CDR3 sequences, roughly 25% seen once. These data were likewise used in another study, on T cells expressing NK-cell markers. That paper notes: Making the TCR beta cDNA relied on 5'RACE template switching with UMIs. Among the eight sequenced donors, seven tested HCMV-seropositive and one tested seronegative. Five or six donors showed dominant NKG2C+ clonotypes comprising about 1.0-7.5% of their CD8+ T cells. These clonotypes, the leaders elsewhere, also led the CD3+CD56-NKG2C+ fraction in a few donors. It remained uncertain whether the expanded NKG2C+ T cell clones were specific for HCMV antigens.

This chain joins TRBV25-1 and TRBJ1-2; D not resolved. This specimen consisted of CD4+ T cells sorted from PBMCs, obtained approximately 13 days after vaccination. This sequence originates from a middle-aged man who received an inactivated influenza vaccine. CDR3 residues: CASSENPGRFLDGYTF. The CDR3 region has the DNA TGTGCCAGCAGTGAAAACCCGGGCAGGTTTTTGGATGGCTACACCTTC.